These 31 T cell receptor beta chains originate from one sample sequenced in a study of cytomegalovirus exposure and HLA in healthy donors. PCR amplification relied on 60 Vbeta primers (plus 13 Jbeta primers). This table comes from immunoSEQ multiplex PCR, and its TCRdb copy is limited to in-frame clones, with some not included. The sample carries under 200,000 clones, approximately 82% recorded once. The source material was PBMCs. The receptor set was obtained from a male donor in good health and CMV-seronegative.

J is TRBJ1-1 and V is TRBV27, with 9 bases lining up with TRBD1. The V gene's germline CDR1 is MNHEY and CDR2 SMNVEV (reference sequence). With V trimmed by 5 bases and J by 0 bases, 7 bases remained unmatched. This CDR3 is 16 amino acids long. CDR3: CASSPGQGRMNTEAFF. Written as DNA, the CDR3 is TGTGCCAGCAGTCCTGGACAGGGGCGTATGAACACTGAAGCTTTCTTT.

This chain links TRBV5-1 with TRBJ1-4; 7 bases agree with TRBD1. CDR3 length equals 15 residues. Germline V gives CDR1 SGHRS, CDR2 YFSETQ. With V trimmed by 0 bases and J by 6 bases, 5 bases remained unmatched. The CDR3 here is CASSLVGTVHEKLFF. CDR3 in DNA: TGCGCCAGCAGCTTGGTCGGGACAGTTCATGAAAAACTGTTTTTT.

The chain uses TRBV2 and TRBJ1-6; 7 bases align to TRBD1. Germline CDR1 reads SNHLY; CDR2 reads FYNNEI. V trimming: 5 bases; J trimming: 7 bases; junction bases outside the gene matches: 8. The CDR3 is made up of 15 amino acids. Here the CDR3 reads CASSQGGTDNSPLHF. The DNA of the CDR3 is TGTGCCAGCAGTCAAGGGGGGACAGACAATTCACCCCTCCACTTT.

The V gene is TRBV7-3, the J gene TRBJ2-2; D ambiguous. Germline V gene lookup returns CDR1 SGHTA and CDR2 FQGTGA. V was clipped by 2 bases and J by 3 bases, with 22 bases between them. The CDR3 has 19 residues. DNA for the CDR3: TGTGCCAGCAGCTTATTTTCGAGTTTTGTCTATCTGGACACCGGGGAGCTGTTTTTT. It codes for CASSLFSSFVYLDTGELFF.

This clone occurred a few times. The chain carries TRBV28 and TRBJ2-1; 14 bases fit TRBD2. Germline assignment: CDR1 MDHEN and CDR2 SYDVKM. After removal of 6 bases from V and 7 bases from J, the junction contained 14 bases not matched to a gene. The CDR3 consists of 18 residues. The CDR3 DNA reads TGTGCCAGCAGCCATCGAGGGGGACTAGCGGGAGCCCGAAATGAGCAGTTCTTC. Its protein product is CASSHRGGLAGARNEQFF.

The V and J genes are TRBV5-6 and TRBJ1-4, with D maybe TRBD1 (6 bases). Germline values: CDR1 SGHDT, CDR2 YYEEEE. Trimming left V 2 bases short and J 4 bases short, with 18 bases between. This CDR3 has 17 residues. The CDR3 sequence is CASSFLGGGQINEKLFF. The CDR3 coding sequence is TGTGCCAGCAGCTTTCTTGGAGGAGGACAGATTAATGAAAAACTGTTTTTT.

The gene calls are TRBV11-2 and TRBJ2-5; 10 bases align to TRBD1. This CDR3 has 15 amino acids. Germline CDR1 reads SGHAT; CDR2 reads FQNNGV. J was trimmed by 4 bases and V by 5 bases; bases with no gene match: 7. CDR3 nucleotides: TGTGCCAGCAGCAGGGGACAGGGGTGGGGAGAGACCCAGTACTTC. It encodes CASSRGQGWGETQYF.

This chain's CDR3 is CAGGDVGNTIYF. The CDR3 DNA is TGTGCCGGAGGAGACGTGGGAAACACCATATATTTT. V and J are TRBV19 and TRBJ1-3, with D unclear. The CDR3 covers 12 residues. V was trimmed by 11 bases and J by 4 bases, leaving 12 bases between them. Germline lookup yields CDR1 LNHDA and CDR2 SQIVND (reference sequence).

This clone was picked up a small number of times. V usage is TRBV7-9 and J usage is TRBJ1-4, with 11 bases that match TRBD1. V dropped 5 bases and J dropped 14; count of bases not matched to a gene: 13. The CDR3 is made up of 15 amino acids. Germline loops: CDR1 SEHNR, CDR2 FQNEAQ (reference sequence). The DNA for the CDR3 is TGTGCCAGCAGCCAAACAAACGGGACAGGGGGTGGCCTGTTTTTT. It specifies CASSQTNGTGGGLFF.

This clone was found a few times. The CDR3 DNA follows: TGTGCCAGCAGCGTAGAGGGGGCGCGGAATGAAAAACTGTTTTTT. It codes for CASSVEGARNEKLFF. The chain joins TRBV9 to TRBJ1-4, with 7 bases identical to TRBD1. Germline CDR1 SGDLS, CDR2 YYNGEE. Trimming removed 0 bases from V and 5 bases from J; junction bases left unmatched: 4. The CDR3 is 15 amino acids.

The chain uses TRBV7-2 and TRBJ1-1; D is uncertain. CDR3 length equals 14 residues. V gave up 1 base and J gave up 2 bases, with 8 bases separating them. The germline gives CDR1 SGHTA, CDR2 FQGNSA. CDR3 DNA: TGTGCCAGCAGCTTAGGTCCGGGAAACACTGAAGCTTTCTTT. Residues: CASSLGPGNTEAFF.

A remark on this clone: One end of the junction does not line up with germline, which may come from a read error. The chain couples TRBV5-6 to TRBJ2-7; 9 nucleotides align to TRBD1. CDR1 is SGHDT, CDR2 YYEEEE, per germline. The CDR3 sequence is 12 residues long. The DNA for the CDR3 is TGTGCCAGCAGCGGAACAGGGGGCCCGGGGGACTTC. Translating it yields CASSGTGGPGDF.

This chain uses TRBV27 with TRBJ1-1; no firm D call. The ends were cut back, 7 bases at V and 2 bases at J, with 23 bases in the middle. The CDR3 runs to 17 residues. Germline-derived CDR1 and CDR2 are MNHEY and SMNVEV (reference sequence). The CDR3 reads CASKRRRALHGNTEAFF. The CDR3 nucleotides are TGTGCCAGCAAGAGACGGAGGGCTCTTCACGGAAACACTGAAGCTTTCTTT.

This clone turned up a few times. This rearrangement joins TRBV11-2 to TRBJ2-6; 7 bases line up with TRBD1. After removal of 4 bases from V and 2 bases from J, the junction contained 2 bases not matched to a gene. The CDR3 sequence is 15 residues long. The germline CDR1 and CDR2 sequences are SGHAT and FQNNGV. CDR3 DNA sequence: TGTGCCAGCAGCTGGGGGACAGCTGGGGCCAACGTCCTGACTTTC. Protein: CASSWGTAGANVLTF.

V is TRBV2 and J is TRBJ1-5; 7 bases are shared with TRBD1. Germline assignment: CDR1 SNHLY and CDR2 FYNNEI. V gave up 3 bases and J gave up 5 bases; unmatched junction bases: 4. The CDR3 has 14 residues. This CDR3 reads CASSEGQPDQPQHF. CDR3 nucleotide sequence: TGTGCCAGCAGTGAGGGACAGCCTGATCAGCCCCAGCATTTT.

The rearrangement uses TRBV19 and TRBJ2-1; D is uncertain. Trimming shortened V by 6 bases and J by 7 bases, and 7 bases separated the two germline ends. Germline CDR1 LNHDA, CDR2 SQIVND (reference sequence). The CDR3 consists of 11 residues. The CDR3 DNA sequence: TGTGCCAGTAGGGTGCGAAATGAGCAGTTCTTC. This codes for CASRVRNEQFF. The full variable domain, in which reference TRBV19 and TRBJ2-1 provide the parts outside the CDR3, is DGGITQSPKYLFRKEGQNVTLSCEQNLNHDAMYWYRQDPGQGLRLIYYSQIVNDFQKGDIAEGYSVSREKKESFPLTVTSAQKNPTAFYLCASRVRNEQFFGPGTRLTVL.

The genes are TRBV30 and TRBJ2-5; 10 nucleotides align to TRBD2. V lost 3 bases and J lost 2; bases outside the gene matches: 9. The CDR3 length is 16 residues. CDR1 is GTSNPN, CDR2 SVGIG, per germline (reference sequence). The DNA for the CDR3 is TGTGCCTGGAGAAAGAACCTAGCGGGAGTTCAAGAGACCCAGTACTTC. It is translated as CAWRKNLAGVQETQYF.

The V call is TRBV11-1, the J call TRBJ1-5; a possible D gene is TRBD1 (6 bases). The CDR3 spans 13 residues. V lost 5 bases and J lost 12, with 17 bases in between. The V gene's germline CDR1 is SGHAT and CDR2 FQDESV (reference sequence). Written as DNA, the CDR3 is TGTGCCAGCAGCGTAGGAGAGACAGGCTTCCAGCATTTT. It specifies CASSVGETGFQHF.

The chain combines TRBV9 with TRBJ1-1, with D possibly being TRBD1 (5 bases). The CDR3 has 16 amino acids. The germline CDR1 and CDR2 sequences are SGDLS and YYNGEE. V was trimmed by 3 bases and J by 2 bases, leaving 17 bases between them. The CDR3 reads CASSAQGSRGNTEAFF. The CDR3 DNA reads TGTGCCAGCAGCGCCCAGGGAAGTAGGGGAAACACTGAAGCTTTCTTT.

This clone was detected once. The rearrangement uses TRBV30 and TRBJ2-7, with 12 positions matching TRBD2. This CDR3 spans 14 amino acids. Germline V lookup: CDR1 GTSNPN, CDR2 SVGIG (reference sequence). After removal of 4 bases from V and 2 bases from J, the junction contained 3 bases not matched to a gene. CDR3 nucleotide sequence: TGTGCCTGGAAAAGGACTAGCGGGACCTACGAGCAGTACTTC. Its protein product is CAWKRTSGTYEQYF.

The chain is built from TRBV27 and TRBJ2-1; TRBD1 matches at 8 bases. The CDR3 spans 16 residues. The V gene end was trimmed by 6 bases and the J gene end by 4 bases; junction bases not matched to a gene: 11. CDR1 and CDR2 (germline): MNHEY, SMNVEV (reference sequence). The CDR3 sequence: CASSPGQGRVYNEQFF. The DNA of the CDR3 is TGTGCCAGCAGCCCCGGACAGGGCCGGGTTTACAATGAGCAGTTCTTC.

This chain uses TRBV25-1 with TRBJ2-1; no clear D. V was pared by 6 bases and J by 6 bases, with 6 bases between. Per the germline V gene, CDR1 is MGHDK and CDR2 is SYGVNS. This CDR3 comprises 11 residues. The CDR3 sequence: CASRQVNEQFF. The DNA of the CDR3 is TGTGCCAGCAGGCAGGTCAATGAGCAGTTCTTC.

The chain couples TRBV27 to TRBJ1-5; D uncertain. The CDR3 consists of 16 residues. CDR1 and CDR2 (germline): MNHEY, SMNVEV (reference sequence). The ends were cut back, 2 bases at V and 0 bases at J, with 11 bases in the middle. The CDR3 DNA reads TGTGCCAGCAGTTTAAGTGCGGGTTATAGCAATCAGCCCCAGCATTTT. Its protein product is CASSLSAGYSNQPQHF.

The chain has TRBV11-2 and TRBJ2-3; TRBD2 aligns across 7 bases. The CDR3 loop spans 13 amino acids. V gave up 11 bases and J gave up 4 bases; unmatched junction bases: 9. The germline V gene has CDR1 SGHAT and CDR2 FQNNGV. The CDR3 loop is CAAGGGEADTQYF. As DNA, the CDR3 is TGTGCCGCTGGGGGGGGTGAGGCAGATACGCAGTATTTT.

The CDR3 DNA is TGTGCCAGCACCCGGACAGGGGGCTTCACTGAAGCTTTCTTT. Its translation is CASTRTGGFTEAFF. This chain links TRBV6-5 with TRBJ1-1; 11 positions match TRBD1. V gave up 7 bases and J gave up 4 bases; unmatched junction bases: 5. Germline loops: CDR1 MNHEY, CDR2 SVGAGI. This CDR3 spans 14 amino acids.

This clone was detected a few times. The V gene is TRBV6-5, the J gene TRBJ2-7; possible D gene TRBD2, 6 bases. V was trimmed by 2 bases and J by 3 bases, leaving 17 bases between them. The CDR3 is 16 amino acids. Looked up from germline, CDR1 is MNHEY and CDR2 is SVGAGI. The CDR3 sequence is CASSYPSSGSHYEQYF. In DNA, the CDR3 is TGTGCCAGCAGTTACCCCAGTTCCGGGAGCCACTACGAGCAGTACTTC.

V is TRBV13 and J is TRBJ1-2; the match to TRBD1 covers 7 bases. V lost 4 bases, J lost 3 bases, and 5 bases stayed unmatched. CDR3 size: 14 residues. Germline V gene sequence: CDR1 PRHDT, CDR2 FYEKMQ (reference sequence). The CDR3 loop reads CASSSVGTDYGYTF. The CDR3 bases are TGTGCCAGCAGCTCCGTAGGGACAGACTATGGCTACACCTTC. The full variable domain, completed using reference TRBV13 and TRBJ1-2, is AAGVIQSPRHLIKEKRETATLKCYPIPRHDTVYWYQQGPGQDPQFLISFYEKMQSDKGSIPDRFSAQQFSDYHSELNMSSLELGDSALYFCASSSVGTDYGYTFGSGTRLTVV.

The chain recombines TRBV28 with TRBJ1-5; TRBD1 matches 7 bases. CDR1 MDHEN and CDR2 SYDVKM come from the germline V gene. The CDR3 sequence is 14 residues long. Trimming cost V 2 bases and J 7 bases; bases outside gene matches: 5. Written as DNA, the CDR3 is TGTGCCAGCAGTTTAACAGGGGTGGTGCAGCCCCAGCATTTT. Protein sequence: CASSLTGVVQPQHF.

This chain connects TRBV2 to TRBJ1-4, with 7 nucleotides matching TRBD1. From germline, CDR1 is SNHLY and CDR2 FYNNEI. V trimming: 10 bases; J trimming: 7 bases; junction bases outside the gene matches: 12. The CDR3 is 14 residues long. CDR3 sequence reads: CATSKGAHVEKLFF. CDR3 sequence (DNA): TGTGCCACCTCGAAGGGGGCGCACGTTGAAAAACTGTTTTTT.

This clone was recorded only once. The chain recombines TRBV6-5 with TRBJ1-2; 8 bases are shared with TRBD1. The V gene's germline CDR1 is MNHEY and CDR2 SVGAGI. The CDR3 runs to 15 residues. The ends lost 5 bases at V and 5 bases at J; junction bases unmatched: 10. The CDR3 nucleotides read TGTGCCAGCAGTCAGCCAGGGGGCATGGGGTATGGCTACACCTTC. This gives the protein CASSQPGGMGYGYTF.

V and J are TRBV6-5 and TRBJ2-7; D uncertain. The CDR3 has 11 amino acids. The germline V gene has CDR1 MNHEY and CDR2 SVGAGI. V was shortened by 5 bases and J by 4 bases, with 6 bases between the two germline ends. CDR3 nucleotides: TGTGCCAGCAGTGGGCTTTACGAGCAGTACTTC. It specifies CASSGLYEQYF.